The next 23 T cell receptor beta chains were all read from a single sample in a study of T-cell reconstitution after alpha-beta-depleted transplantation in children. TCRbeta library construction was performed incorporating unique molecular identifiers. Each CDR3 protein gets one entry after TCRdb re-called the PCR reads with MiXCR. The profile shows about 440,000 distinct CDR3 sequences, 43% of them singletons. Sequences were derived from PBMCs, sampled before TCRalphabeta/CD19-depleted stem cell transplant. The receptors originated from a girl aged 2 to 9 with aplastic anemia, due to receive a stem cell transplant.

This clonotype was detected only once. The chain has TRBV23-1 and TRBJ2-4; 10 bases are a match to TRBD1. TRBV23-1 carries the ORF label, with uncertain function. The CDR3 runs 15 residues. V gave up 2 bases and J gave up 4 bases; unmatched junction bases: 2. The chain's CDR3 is CASSQLDRGKNIQYF. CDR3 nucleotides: TGCGCCAGCAGTCAACTGGACAGGGGGAAAAACATTCAGTACTTC.

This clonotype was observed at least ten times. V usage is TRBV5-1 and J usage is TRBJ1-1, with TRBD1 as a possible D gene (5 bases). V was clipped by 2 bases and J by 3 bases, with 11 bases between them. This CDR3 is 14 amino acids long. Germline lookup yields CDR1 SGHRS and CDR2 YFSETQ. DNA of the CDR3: TGCGCCAGCAGCTTAAGAAAAGGGGACACTGAAGCTTTCTTT. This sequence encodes CASSLRKGDTEAFF.

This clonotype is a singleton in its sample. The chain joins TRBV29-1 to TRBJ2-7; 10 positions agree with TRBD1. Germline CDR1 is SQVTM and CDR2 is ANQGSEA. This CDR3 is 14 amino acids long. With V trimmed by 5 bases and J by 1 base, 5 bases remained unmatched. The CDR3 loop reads CSVKGTGASYEQYF. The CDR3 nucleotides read TGCAGCGTTAAAGGGACAGGGGCGTCCTACGAGCAGTACTTC.

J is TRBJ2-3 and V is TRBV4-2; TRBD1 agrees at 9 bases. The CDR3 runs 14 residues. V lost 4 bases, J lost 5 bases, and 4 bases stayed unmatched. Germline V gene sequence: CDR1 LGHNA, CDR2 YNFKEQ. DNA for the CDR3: TGTGCCAGCAGCCGCCGGACAGGGGAAGATACGCAGTATTTT. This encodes CASSRRTGEDTQYF.

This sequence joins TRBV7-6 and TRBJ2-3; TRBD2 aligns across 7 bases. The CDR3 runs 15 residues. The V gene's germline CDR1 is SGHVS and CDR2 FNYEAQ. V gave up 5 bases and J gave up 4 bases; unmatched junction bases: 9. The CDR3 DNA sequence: TGTGCCAGCAGCCGTCTAGCGGCAGAGTCAGATACGCAGTATTTT. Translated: CASSRLAAESDTQYF.

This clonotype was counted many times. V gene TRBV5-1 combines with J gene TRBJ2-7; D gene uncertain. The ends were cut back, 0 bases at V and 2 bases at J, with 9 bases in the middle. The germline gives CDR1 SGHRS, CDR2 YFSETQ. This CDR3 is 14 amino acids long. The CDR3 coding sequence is TGCGCCAGCAGCTTGGAGGGCCACGCCTACGAGCAGTACTTC. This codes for CASSLEGHAYEQYF.

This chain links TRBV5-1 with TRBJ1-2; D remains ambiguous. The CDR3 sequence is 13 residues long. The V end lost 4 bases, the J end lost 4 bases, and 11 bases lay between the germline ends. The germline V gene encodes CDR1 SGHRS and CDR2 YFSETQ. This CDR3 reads CASSPDGRYGYTF. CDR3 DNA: TGCGCCAGCAGCCCGGACGGCCGCTATGGCTACACCTTC.

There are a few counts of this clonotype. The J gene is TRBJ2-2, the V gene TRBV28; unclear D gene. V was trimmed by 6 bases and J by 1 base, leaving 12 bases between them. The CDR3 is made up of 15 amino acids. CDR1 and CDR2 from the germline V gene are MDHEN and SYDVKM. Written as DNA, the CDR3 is TGTGCCAGCAGACCCCGGACCCTGAACACCGGGGAGCTGTTTTTT. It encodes CASRPRTLNTGELFF.

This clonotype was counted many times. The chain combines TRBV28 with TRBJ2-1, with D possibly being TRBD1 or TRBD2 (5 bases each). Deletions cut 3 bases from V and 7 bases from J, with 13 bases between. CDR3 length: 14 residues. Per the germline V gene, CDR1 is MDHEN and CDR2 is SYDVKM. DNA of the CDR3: TGTGCCAGCAGTTTGGGGACGACGGCGAATGAGCAGTTCTTC. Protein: CASSLGTTANEQFF.

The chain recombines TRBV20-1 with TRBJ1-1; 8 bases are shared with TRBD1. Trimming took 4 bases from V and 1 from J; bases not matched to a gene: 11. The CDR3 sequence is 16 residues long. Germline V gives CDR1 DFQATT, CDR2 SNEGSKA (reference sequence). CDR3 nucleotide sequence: TGCAGTGCTATGTTCTGGGACAGGCCCCAGAACACTGAAGCTTTCTTT. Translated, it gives CSAMFWDRPQNTEAFF.

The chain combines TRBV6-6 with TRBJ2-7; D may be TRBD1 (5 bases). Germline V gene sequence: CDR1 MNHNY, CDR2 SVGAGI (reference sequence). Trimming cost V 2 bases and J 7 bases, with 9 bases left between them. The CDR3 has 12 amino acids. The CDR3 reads CASSYGAIEQYF. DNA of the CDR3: TGTGCCAGCAGTTACGGGGCCATAGAGCAGTACTTC.

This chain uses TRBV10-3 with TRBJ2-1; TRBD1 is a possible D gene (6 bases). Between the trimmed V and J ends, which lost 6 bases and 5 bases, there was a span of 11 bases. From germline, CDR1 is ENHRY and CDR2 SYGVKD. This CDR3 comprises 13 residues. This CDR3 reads CAISGTRDNEQFF. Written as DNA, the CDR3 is TGTGCCATCAGCGGGACAAGGGACAATGAGCAGTTCTTC.

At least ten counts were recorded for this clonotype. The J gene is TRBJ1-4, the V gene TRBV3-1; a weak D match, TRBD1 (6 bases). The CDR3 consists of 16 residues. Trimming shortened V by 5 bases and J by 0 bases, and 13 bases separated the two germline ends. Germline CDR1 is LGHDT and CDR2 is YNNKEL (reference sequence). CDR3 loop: CASSFRQVATNEKLFF. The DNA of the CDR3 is TGTGCCAGCAGCTTCCGACAGGTTGCAACTAATGAAAAACTGTTTTTT.

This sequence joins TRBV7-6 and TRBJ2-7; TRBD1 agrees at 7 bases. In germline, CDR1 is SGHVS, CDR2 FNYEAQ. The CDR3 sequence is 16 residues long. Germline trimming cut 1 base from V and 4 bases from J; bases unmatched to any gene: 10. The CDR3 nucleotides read TGTGCCAGCAGCTTAGAAGCGGCAGGGGGACCTTACGAGCAGTACTTC. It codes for CASSLEAAGGPYEQYF.

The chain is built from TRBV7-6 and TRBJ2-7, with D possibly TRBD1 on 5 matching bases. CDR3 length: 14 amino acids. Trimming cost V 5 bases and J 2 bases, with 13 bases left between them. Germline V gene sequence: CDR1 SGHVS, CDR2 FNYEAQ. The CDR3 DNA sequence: TGTGCCAGCAGCGTCCAGGGTGCGCCCTACGAGCAGTACTTC. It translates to CASSVQGAPYEQYF. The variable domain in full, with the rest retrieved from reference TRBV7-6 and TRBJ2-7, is GAGVSQSPRYKVTKRGQDVALRCDPISGHVSLYWYRQALGQGPEFLTYFNYEAQQDKSGLPNDRFSAERPEGSISTLTIQRTEQRDSAMYRCASSVQGAPYEQYFGPGTRLTVT.

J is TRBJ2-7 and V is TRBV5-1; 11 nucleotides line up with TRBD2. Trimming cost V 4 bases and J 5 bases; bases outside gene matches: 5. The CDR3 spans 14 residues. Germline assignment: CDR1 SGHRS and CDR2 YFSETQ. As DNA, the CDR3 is TGCGCCAGCAGCACCCGACTAGCGGGAAACGAGCAGTACTTC. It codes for CASSTRLAGNEQYF.

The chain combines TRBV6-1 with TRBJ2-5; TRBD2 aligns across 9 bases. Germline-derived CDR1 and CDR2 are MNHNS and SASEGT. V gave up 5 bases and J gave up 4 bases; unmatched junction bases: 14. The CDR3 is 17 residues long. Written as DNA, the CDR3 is TGTGCCAGCAGTCATTCTGGGGCTAGCGGGACTAGAGAGACCCAGTACTTC. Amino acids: CASSHSGASGTRETQYF.

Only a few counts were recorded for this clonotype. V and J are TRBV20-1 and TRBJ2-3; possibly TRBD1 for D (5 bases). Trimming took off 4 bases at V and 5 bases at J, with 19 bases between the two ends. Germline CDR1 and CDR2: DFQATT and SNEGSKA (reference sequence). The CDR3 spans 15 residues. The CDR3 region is CSANSPRAMRDTQYF. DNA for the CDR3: TGCAGTGCTAATTCTCCCAGGGCAATGAGAGATACGCAGTATTTT.

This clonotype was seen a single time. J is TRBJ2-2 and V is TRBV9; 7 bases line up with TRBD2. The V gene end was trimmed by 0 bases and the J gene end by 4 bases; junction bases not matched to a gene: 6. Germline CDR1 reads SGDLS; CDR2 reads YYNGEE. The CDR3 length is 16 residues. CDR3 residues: CASSVGTAGPTGELFF. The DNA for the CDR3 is TGTGCCAGCAGCGTAGGTACAGCGGGGCCCACCGGGGAGCTGTTTTTT.

Here the CDR3 DNA reads TGTGCCAGCAGCCCTCCAGGGCGGGGGAAAGAGACCCAGTACTTC. The encoded protein is CASSPPGRGKETQYF. This chain connects TRBV7-9 to TRBJ2-5; TRBD2 matches 7 bases. This CDR3 contains 15 residues. The trim removed 5 bases at V and 3 bases at J, leaving 9 bases unmatched. Germline V gene data show CDR1 as SEHNR and CDR2 as FQNEAQ (reference sequence).

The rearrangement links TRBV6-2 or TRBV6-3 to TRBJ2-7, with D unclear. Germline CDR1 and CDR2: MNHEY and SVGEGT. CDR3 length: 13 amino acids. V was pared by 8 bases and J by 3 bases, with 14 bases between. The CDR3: CASHLASYYEQYF. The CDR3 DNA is TGTGCCAGCCACCTCGCCTCCTACTACGAGCAGTACTTC.

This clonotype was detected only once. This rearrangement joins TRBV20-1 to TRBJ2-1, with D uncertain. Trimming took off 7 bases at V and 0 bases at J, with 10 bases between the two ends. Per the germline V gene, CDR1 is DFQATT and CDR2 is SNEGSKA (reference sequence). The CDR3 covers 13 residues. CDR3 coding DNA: TGCAGTGTCGATTGGGACTCCTACAATGAGCAGTTCTTC. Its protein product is CSVDWDSYNEQFF.

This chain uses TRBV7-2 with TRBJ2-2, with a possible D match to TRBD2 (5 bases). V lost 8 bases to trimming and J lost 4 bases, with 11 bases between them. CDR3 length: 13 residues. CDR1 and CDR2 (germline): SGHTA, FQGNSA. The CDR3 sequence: CASGGSPTGELFF. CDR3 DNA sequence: TGTGCCAGCGGCGGGTCCCCCACCGGGGAGCTGTTTTTT.